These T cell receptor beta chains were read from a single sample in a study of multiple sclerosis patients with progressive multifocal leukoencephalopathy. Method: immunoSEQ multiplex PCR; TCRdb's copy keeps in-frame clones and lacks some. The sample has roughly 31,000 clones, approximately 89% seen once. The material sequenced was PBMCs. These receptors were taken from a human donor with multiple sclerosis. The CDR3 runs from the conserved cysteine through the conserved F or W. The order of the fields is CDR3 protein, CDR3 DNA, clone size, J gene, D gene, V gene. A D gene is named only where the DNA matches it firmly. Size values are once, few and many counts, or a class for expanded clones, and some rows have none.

CDR3aa: CATPRGQGAYEQYF; CDR3nt: TGTGCCACCCCCCGAGGACAGGGGGCCTACGAGCAGTACTTC; abundance: .; j_gene: TRBJ2-7; d_gene: TRBD1; v_gene: TRBV6-1
CDR3aa: CASSYSRSAGELFF; CDR3nt: TGTGCCAGCTCCTATTCTCGATCAGCCGGGGAGCTGTTTTTT; abundance: once; j_gene: TRBJ2-2; d_gene: .; v_gene: TRBV18
CDR3aa: CASSLRQSIQGKSGNTIYF; CDR3nt: TGTGCCAGCAGTCTTAGACAGTCGATACAGGGCAAATCTGGAAACACCATATATTTT; abundance: .; j_gene: TRBJ1-3; d_gene: .; v_gene: TRBV13
CDR3aa: CASSIGSGGWSYEQYF; CDR3nt: TGTGCCAGTAGTATAGGGTCCGGAGGTTGGTCCTACGAGCAGTACTTC; abundance: .; j_gene: TRBJ2-7; d_gene: .; v_gene: TRBV19
CDR3aa: CASSFLGQGGIGLYGYTF; CDR3nt: TGTGCCAGCAGTTTCCTAGGGCAAGGGGGAATCGGTCTCTATGGCTACACCTTC; abundance: .; j_gene: TRBJ1-2; d_gene: .; v_gene: TRBV27
CDR3aa: CAISTSVDSYNEQFF; CDR3nt: TGTGCCATCAGTACTAGCGTTGACTCCTACAATGAGCAGTTCTTC; abundance: .; j_gene: TRBJ2-1; d_gene: TRBD2; v_gene: TRBV10-3
CDR3aa: CASSLQFNQPQHF; CDR3nt: TGTGCCAGTAGTCTACAGTTTAATCAGCCCCAGCATTTT; abundance: .; j_gene: TRBJ1-5; d_gene: .; v_gene: TRBV19
CDR3aa: CASSKVPPPTGGGGNQPQHF; CDR3nt: TGTGCCAGCAGCAAAGTTCCTCCCCCTACAGGGGGCGGTGGCAATCAGCCCCAGCATTTT; abundance: .; j_gene: TRBJ1-5; d_gene: .; v_gene: TRBV21-1
CDR3aa: CASSQSGGGRNEQYF; CDR3nt: TGTGCCAGCAGTCAATCAGGGGGCGGGAGAAACGAGCAGTACTTC; abundance: few; j_gene: TRBJ2-7; d_gene: .; v_gene: TRBV2
CDR3aa: CASLQYPAVNTEAFF; CDR3nt: TGCGCCAGCCTCCAGTACCCCGCGGTGAACACTGAAGCTTTCTTT; abundance: once; j_gene: TRBJ1-1; d_gene: .; v_gene: TRBV5-1
CDR3aa: CASSQRGLALNEQFF; CDR3nt: TGTGCCAGCAGTCAAAGGGGGCTAGCGCTCAATGAGCAGTTCTTC; abundance: few; j_gene: TRBJ2-1; d_gene: .; v_gene: TRBV21-1
CDR3aa: CASGGHTNSPLHF; CDR3nt: TGTGCCAGCGGTGGACACACTAATTCACCCCTCCACTTT; abundance: .; j_gene: TRBJ1-6; d_gene: .; v_gene: TRBV4-2
CDR3aa: CASSQTITGGWGYTF; CDR3nt: TGTGCCAGCAGCCAGACTATTACAGGAGGGTGGGGCTACACCTTC; abundance: once; j_gene: TRBJ1-2; d_gene: .; v_gene: TRBV5-6
CDR3aa: CASKRTSGYTGELFF; CDR3nt: TGCGCCAGCAAAAGGACTAGCGGGTACACCGGGGAGCTGTTTTTT; abundance: .; j_gene: TRBJ2-2; d_gene: TRBD2; v_gene: TRBV5-1
CDR3aa: CASSLLSGSGGYEQYF; CDR3nt: TGCGCCAGCAGCCTTCTTAGCGGGAGTGGCGGCTACGAGCAGTACTTC; abundance: .; j_gene: TRBJ2-7; d_gene: TRBD2; v_gene: TRBV4-3
CDR3aa: CAWVNGGYTF; CDR3nt: TGTGCCTGGGTTAACGGTGGCTACACCTTC; abundance: .; j_gene: TRBJ1-2; d_gene: .; v_gene: TRBV30
CDR3aa: CASSLTEGFEQYF; CDR3nt: TGTGCCAGCAGCTTAACGGAGGGTTTCGAGCAGTACTTC; abundance: .; j_gene: TRBJ2-7; d_gene: .; v_gene: TRBV7-3
CDR3aa: CASSLAAGGNQPQHF; CDR3nt: TGTGCCAGCAGCTTAGCGGCAGGGGGCAATCAGCCCCAGCATTTT; abundance: .; j_gene: TRBJ1-5; d_gene: .; v_gene: TRBV7-2